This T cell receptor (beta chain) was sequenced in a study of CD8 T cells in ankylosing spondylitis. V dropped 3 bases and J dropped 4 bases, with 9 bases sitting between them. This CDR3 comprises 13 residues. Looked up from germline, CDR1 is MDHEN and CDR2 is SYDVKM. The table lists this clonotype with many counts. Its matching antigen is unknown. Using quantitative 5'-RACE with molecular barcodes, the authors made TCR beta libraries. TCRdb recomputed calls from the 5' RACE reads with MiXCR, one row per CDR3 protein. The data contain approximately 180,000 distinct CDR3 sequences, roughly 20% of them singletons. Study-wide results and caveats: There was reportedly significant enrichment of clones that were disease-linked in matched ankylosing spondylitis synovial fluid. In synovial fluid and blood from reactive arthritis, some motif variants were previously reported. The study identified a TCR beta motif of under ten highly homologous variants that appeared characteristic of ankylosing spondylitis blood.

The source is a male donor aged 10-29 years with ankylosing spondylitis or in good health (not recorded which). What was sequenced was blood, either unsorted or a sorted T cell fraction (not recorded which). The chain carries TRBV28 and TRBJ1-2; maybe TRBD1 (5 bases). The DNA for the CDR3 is TGTGCCAGCAGTTTGCAGGGAACCTATGGCTACACCTTC. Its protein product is CASSLQGTYGYTF.